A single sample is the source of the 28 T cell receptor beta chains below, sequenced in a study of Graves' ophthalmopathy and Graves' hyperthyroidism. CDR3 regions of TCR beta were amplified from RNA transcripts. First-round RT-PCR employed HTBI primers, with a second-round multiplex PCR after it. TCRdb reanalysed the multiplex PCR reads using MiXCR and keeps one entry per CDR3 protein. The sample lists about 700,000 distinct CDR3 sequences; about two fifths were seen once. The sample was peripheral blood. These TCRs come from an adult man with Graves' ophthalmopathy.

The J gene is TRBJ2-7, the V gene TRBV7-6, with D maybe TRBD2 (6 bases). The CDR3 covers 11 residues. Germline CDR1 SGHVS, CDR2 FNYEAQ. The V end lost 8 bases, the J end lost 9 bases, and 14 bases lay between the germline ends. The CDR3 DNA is TGTGCCAGCGCAACGGGAGAGGGGCAGTACTTC. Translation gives CASATGEGQYF.

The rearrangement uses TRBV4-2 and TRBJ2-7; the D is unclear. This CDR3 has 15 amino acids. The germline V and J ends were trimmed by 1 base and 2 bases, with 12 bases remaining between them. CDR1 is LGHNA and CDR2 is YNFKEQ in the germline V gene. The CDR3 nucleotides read TGTGCCAGCAGCCAAGCTTTTGACACCGCCTACGAGCAGTACTTC. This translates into CASSQAFDTAYEQYF.

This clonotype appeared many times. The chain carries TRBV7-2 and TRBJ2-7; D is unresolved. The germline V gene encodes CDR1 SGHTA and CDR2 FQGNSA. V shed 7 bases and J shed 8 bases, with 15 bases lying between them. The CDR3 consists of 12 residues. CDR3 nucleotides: TGTGCCAGCACCCGGACGGGCGGAAAGCAGTACTTC. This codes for CASTRTGGKQYF.

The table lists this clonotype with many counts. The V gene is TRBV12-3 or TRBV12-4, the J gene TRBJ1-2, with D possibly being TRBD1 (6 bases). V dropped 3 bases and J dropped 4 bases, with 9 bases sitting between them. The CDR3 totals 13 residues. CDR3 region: CASSLQGSYGYTF. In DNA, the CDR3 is TGTGCCAGCAGTTTGCAGGGGAGCTATGGCTACACCTTC.

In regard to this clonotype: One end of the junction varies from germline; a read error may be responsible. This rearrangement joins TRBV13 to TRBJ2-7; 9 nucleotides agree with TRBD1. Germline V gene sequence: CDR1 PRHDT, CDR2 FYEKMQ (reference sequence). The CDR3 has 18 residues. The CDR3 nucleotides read TGCGCCAGCAGCCAGACGAGGGACAGGGAGAAAAGGGGCTACGAGCAGTACTTC. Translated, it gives CASSQTRDREKRGYEQYF. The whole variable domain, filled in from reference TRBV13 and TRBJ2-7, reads AAGVIQSPRHLIKEKRETATLKCYPIPRHDTVYWYQQGPGQDPQFLISFYEKMQSDKGSIPDRFSAQQFSDYHSELNMSSLELGDSALYFCASSQTRDREKRGYEQYFGPGTRLTVT.

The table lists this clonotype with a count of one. The CDR3 DNA sequence: TGTGCCATCAGTGAGTCTTTAGGACACCCACGTCAGCCCCAGCATTTT. Encoded protein: CAISESLGHPRQPQHF. This chain connects TRBV10-3 to TRBJ1-5; weak D call: TRBD1 (5 bases). The CDR3 sequence is 16 residues long. Germline-derived CDR1 and CDR2 are ENHRY and SYGVKD. Trimming shortened V by 0 bases and J by 6 bases, and 15 bases separated the two germline ends.

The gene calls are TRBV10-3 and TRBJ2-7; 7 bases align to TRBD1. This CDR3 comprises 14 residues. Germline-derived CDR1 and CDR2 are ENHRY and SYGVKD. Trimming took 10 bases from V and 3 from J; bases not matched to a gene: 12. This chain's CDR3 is CASNPLGTDYEQYF. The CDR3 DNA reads TGTGCCAGCAACCCACTCGGGACAGACTACGAGCAGTACTTC.

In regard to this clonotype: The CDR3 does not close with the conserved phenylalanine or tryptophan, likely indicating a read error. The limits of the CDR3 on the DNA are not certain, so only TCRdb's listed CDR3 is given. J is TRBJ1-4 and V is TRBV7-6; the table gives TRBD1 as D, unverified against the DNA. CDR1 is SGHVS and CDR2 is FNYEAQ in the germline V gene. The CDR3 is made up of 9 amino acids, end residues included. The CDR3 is CASSLVRTG.

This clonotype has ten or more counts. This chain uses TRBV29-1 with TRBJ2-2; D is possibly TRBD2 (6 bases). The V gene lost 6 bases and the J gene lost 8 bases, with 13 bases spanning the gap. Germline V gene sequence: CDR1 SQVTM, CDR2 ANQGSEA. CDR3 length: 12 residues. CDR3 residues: CSVATSFGELFF. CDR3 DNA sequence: TGCAGCGTCGCAACTAGCTTTGGGGAGCTGTTTTTT.

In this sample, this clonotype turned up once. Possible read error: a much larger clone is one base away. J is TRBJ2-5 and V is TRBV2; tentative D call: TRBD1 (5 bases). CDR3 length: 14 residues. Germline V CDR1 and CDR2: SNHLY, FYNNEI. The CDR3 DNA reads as TGTGCCAGCAATATTAGGGCAGGACAAGAGGCCCAGTACTTC. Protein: CASNIRAGQEAQYF.

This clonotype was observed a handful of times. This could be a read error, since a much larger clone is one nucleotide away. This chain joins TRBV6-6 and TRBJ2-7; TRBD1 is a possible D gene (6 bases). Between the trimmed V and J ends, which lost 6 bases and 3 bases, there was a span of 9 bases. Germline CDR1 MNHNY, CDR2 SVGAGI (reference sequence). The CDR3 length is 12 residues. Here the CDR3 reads CASRNRVYEQYF. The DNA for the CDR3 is TGTGCCAGCAGAAACAGGGTCTACGAGCAGTACTTC.

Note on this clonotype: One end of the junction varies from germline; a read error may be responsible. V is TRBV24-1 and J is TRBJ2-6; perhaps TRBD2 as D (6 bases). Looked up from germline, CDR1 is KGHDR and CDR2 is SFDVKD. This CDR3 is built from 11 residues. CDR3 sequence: CATSDPGTEAF. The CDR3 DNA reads TGTGCCACCAGTGATCCGGGGACTGAAGCTTTC.

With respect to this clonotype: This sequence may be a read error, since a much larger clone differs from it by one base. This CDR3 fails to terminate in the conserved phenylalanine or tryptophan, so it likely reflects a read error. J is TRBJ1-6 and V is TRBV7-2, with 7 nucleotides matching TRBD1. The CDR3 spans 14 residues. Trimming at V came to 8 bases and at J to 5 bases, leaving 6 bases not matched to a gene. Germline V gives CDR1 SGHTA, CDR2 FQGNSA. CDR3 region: CASGSGTDNSPLHL. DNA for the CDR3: TGTGCCAGCGGATCCGGGACAGATAATTCACCCCTCCACCTT.

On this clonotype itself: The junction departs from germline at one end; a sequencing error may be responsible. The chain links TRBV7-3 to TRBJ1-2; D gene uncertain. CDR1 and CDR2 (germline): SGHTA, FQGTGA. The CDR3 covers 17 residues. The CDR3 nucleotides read TGTGCCAGCAGCATAACCTGGGCGGACGGGTACTACTATGGCTACACCTTC. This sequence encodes CASSITWADGYYYGYTF.

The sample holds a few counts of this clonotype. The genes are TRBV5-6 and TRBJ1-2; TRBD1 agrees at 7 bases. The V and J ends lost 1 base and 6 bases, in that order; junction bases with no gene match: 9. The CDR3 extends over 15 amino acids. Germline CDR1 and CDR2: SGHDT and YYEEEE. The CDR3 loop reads CASSLYDRAFDGYTF. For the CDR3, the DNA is TGTGCCAGCAGCTTGTACGACAGGGCTTTCGATGGCTACACCTTC.

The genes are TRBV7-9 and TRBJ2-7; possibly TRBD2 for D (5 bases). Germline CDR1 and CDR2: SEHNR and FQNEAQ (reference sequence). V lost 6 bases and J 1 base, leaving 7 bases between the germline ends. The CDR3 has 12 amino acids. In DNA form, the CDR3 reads TGTGCCAGCAGTGGGGAGTCCTACGAGCAGTACTTC. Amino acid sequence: CASSGESYEQYF.

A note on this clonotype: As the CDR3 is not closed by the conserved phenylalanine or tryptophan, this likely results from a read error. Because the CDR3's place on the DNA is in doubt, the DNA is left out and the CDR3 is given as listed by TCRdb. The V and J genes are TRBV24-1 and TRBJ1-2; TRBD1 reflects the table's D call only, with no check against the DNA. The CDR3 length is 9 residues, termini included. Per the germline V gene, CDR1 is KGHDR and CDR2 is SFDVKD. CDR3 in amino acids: CATSDAGQV.

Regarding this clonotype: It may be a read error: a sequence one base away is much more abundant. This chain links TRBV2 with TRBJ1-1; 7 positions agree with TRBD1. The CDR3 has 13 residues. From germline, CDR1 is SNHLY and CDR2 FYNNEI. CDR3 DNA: TGTGCCAGCAGCGCCGAGGGGGCCACTGATGCTTTCTTT. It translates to CASSAEGATDAFF.

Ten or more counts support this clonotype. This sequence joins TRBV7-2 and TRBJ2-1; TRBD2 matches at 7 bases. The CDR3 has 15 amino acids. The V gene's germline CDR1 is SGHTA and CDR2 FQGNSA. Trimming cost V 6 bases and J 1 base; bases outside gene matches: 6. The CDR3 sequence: CASSLAEGSYNEQFF. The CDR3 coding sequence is TGTGCCAGCAGTCTAGCGGAGGGGTCCTACAATGAGCAGTTCTTC.

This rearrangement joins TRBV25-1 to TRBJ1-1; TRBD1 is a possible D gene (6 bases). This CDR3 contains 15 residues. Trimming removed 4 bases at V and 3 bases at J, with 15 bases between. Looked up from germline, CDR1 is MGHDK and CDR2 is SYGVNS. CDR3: CASSAPTGLDTEAFF. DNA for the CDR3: TGTGCCAGCAGTGCTCCCACAGGGCTGGACACTGAAGCTTTCTTT.

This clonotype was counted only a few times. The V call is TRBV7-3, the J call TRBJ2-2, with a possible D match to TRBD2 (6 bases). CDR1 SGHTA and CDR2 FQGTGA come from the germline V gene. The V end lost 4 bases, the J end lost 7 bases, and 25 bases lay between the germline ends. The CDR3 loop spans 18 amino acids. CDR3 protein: CASSSLEGLGLAGGELFF. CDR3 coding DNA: TGTGCCAGCAGCTCTCTGGAGGGTTTGGGGCTAGCCGGCGGGGAGCTGTTTTTT. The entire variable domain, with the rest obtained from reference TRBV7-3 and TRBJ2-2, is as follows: GAGVSQTPSNKVTEKGKYVELRCDPISGHTALYWYRQSLGQGPEFLIYFQGTGAADDSGLPNDRFFAVRPEGSVSTLKIQRTERGDSAVYLCASSSLEGLGLAGGELFFGEGSRLTVL.

CDR3 nucleotide sequence: TGTGCCAGCAGCTTATACCCCGGGCAGACAGGGGCCGGCATGAACACTGAAGCTTTCTTT. Amino acids: CASSLYPGQTGAGMNTEAFF. V usage is TRBV7-3 and J usage is TRBJ1-1, with 8 bases aligning to TRBD1. Germline trimming cut 2 bases from V and 0 bases from J; bases unmatched to any gene: 17. Germline loops: CDR1 SGHTA, CDR2 FQGTGA. This CDR3 is 20 amino acids long.

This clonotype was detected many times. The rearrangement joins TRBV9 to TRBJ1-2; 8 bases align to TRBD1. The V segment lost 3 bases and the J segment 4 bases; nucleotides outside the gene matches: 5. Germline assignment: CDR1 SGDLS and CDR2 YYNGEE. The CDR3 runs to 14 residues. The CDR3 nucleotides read TGTGCCAGCAGCGGTACGGGACAGGCCTATGGCTACACCTTC. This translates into CASSGTGQAYGYTF.

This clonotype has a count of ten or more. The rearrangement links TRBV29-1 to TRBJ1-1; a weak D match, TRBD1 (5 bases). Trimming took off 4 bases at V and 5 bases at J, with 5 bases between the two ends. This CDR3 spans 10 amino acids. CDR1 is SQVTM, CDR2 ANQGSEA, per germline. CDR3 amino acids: CSVAGTEAFF. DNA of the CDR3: TGCAGCGTTGCAGGGACTGAAGCTTTCTTT.

The CDR3 loop reads CSVEVPGTGEQYF. CDR3 nucleotide sequence: TGCAGCGTTGAAGTACCAGGGACTGGGGAGCAGTACTTC. The chain joins TRBV29-1 to TRBJ2-7, with TRBD2 as a possible D gene (6 bases). The CDR3 loop spans 13 amino acids. Germline loops: CDR1 SQVTM, CDR2 ANQGSEA. The germline V and J ends were trimmed by 1 base and 7 bases, with 14 bases remaining between them.

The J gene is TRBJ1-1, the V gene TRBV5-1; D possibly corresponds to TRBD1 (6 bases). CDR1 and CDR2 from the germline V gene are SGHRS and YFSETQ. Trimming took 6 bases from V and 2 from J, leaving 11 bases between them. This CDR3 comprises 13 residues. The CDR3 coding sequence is TGCGCCAGCATGCGGACAGCCAACACTGAAGCTTTCTTT. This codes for CASMRTANTEAFF.

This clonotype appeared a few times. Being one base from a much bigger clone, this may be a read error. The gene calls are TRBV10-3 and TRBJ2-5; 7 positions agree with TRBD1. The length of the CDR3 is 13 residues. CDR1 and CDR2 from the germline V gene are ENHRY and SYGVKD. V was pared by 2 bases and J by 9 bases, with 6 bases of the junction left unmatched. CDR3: CAISEGQEVAQYF. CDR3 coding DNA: TGTGCCATCAGTGAGGGACAGGAAGTGGCCCAGTACTTC.

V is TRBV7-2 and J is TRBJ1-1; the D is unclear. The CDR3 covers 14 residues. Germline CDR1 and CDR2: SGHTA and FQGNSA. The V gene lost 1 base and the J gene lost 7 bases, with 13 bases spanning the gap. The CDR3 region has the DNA TGTGCCAGCAGCTTAGTTCCGGGTTGGGGTGAAGCTTTCTTT. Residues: CASSLVPGWGEAFF.